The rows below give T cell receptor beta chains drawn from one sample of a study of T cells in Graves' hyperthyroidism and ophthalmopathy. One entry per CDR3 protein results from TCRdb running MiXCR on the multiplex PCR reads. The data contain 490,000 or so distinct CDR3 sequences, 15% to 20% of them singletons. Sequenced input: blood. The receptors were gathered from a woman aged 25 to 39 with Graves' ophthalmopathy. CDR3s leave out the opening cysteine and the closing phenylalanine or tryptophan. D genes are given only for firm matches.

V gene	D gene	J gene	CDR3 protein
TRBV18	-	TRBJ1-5	ASSPISAGDSNQPQH
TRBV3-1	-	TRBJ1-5	ASSPTGRDYQPQH
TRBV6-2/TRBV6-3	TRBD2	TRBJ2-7	ASSYGLAGGTYYEQY
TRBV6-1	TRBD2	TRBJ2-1	ASRTSGSTYNEQF
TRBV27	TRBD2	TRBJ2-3	ASSLLGLAGVGADTQY
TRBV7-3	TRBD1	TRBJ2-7	ASSPDAGQGREQY
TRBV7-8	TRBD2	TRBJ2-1	ARSGGPKYNEQF
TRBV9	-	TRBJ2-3	ASSSHPGRDTQY
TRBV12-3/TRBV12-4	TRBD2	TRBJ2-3	ASSTNAGGDTQY
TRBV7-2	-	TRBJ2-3	ASSLGSTHTQY
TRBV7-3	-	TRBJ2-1	ASSLTSGEIEQF